This T cell receptor (beta chain) stems from a study of tumor-infiltrating lymphocytes in localized non-small cell lung cancer. Clones were sequenced by immunoSEQ multiplex PCR, and TCRdb holds only the in-frame ones, with some missing. In the table there are more than 4,500 clones, approximately 95% of which are singletons. This CDR3 is 14 amino acids long. In germline, CDR1 is LGHNA, CDR2 YNFKEQ. V was clipped by 2 bases and J by 2 bases; unmatched bases: 1. The chain couples TRBV4-2 to TRBJ2-3; TRBD2 matches 7 bases. The sequence derives from a human donor with non-small cell lung cancer. The sequenced sample was uninvolved lung tissue not adjacent to the tumor. Written as DNA, the CDR3 is TGTGCCAGCAGCCAAAGCGGGACCACAGATACGCAGTATTTT. As protein: CASSQSGTTDTQYF.